What follows are 17 T cell receptor beta chains derived from one specimen sequenced in a study of response to subunit inactivated influenza vaccine (dated by TCRdb to the late 2010s). The library was prepared using RT-PCR. This sample was sequenced with an Illumina HiSeq 2500. TCRdb applied fastp at Q25 and MiXCR to the public reads, then kept only in-frame beta chains. Rows with one shared CDR3 protein collapse into an entry with the most common genes and DNA. For this sample there are hundreds of thousands of distinct CDR3 sequences; about 10% appear just once. Together, the top ten hold approximately 11% of the sample. These data were also reused for a study on T cells expressing NK-cell markers. The second study also describes: TCR beta cDNA libraries were made by 5'RACE template switching that added a universal primer site and unique molecular identifiers.

The sample in question was PBMCs from blood, obtained on the day of vaccination. Every receptor here comes from a man between 50 and 59 years old who received an inactivated influenza vaccine. Donor details come from another sample of the same person, matched by shared clones.

This chain connects TRBV2 to TRBJ2-7, with D possibly matching TRBD2 (5 bases). The CDR3 extends over 14 amino acids. Looked up from germline, CDR1 is SNHLY and CDR2 is FYNNEI. V lost 6 bases to trimming and J lost 4 bases, with 16 bases between them. The CDR3 loop reads CASRAEGLQYEQYF. CDR3 sequence (DNA): TGTGCCAGCAGGGCTGAGGGCCTACAATACGAGCAGTACTTC.

On this clonotype: A much larger clone differs from this one at a single base, so this may be a read error. The conserved final phenylalanine or tryptophan is absent from the CDR3, which likely points to a read error. V is TRBV29-1 and J is TRBJ2-4; the D call may be TRBD1 or TRBD2 (5 bases each). The CDR3 is 15 residues long. CDR1 is SQVTM, CDR2 ANQGSEA, per germline. Trimming cost V 5 bases and J 3 bases, with 17 bases left between them. The CDR3 spells CSVIGTPRGKNIQYV. CDR3 nucleotides: TGCAGCGTTATCGGGACCCCTCGAGGCAAAAACATTCAGTACGTC.

The chain links TRBV6-2 or TRBV6-3 to TRBJ2-1; D is tentatively TRBD1 or TRBD2 (5 bases each). V dropped 6 bases and J dropped 2 bases, with 14 bases sitting between them. CDR1 MNHEY and CDR2 SVGEGT come from the germline V gene. The length of the CDR3 is 15 residues. The CDR3 DNA sequence: TGTGCCAGCAGCTCCCAGATGGGACCCTACAATGAGCAGTTCTTC. Its protein product is CASSSQMGPYNEQFF.

This clonotype has more than one count but fewer than ten. The chain links TRBV4-3 to TRBJ2-2; D is unclear. Germline values: CDR1 LGHNA, CDR2 YSLEER. The CDR3 runs to 13 residues. V was cut by 0 bases and J by 6 bases, with 5 bases left in between. CDR3 coding DNA: TGCGCCAGCAGCCAAGATCTCCCCGGGGAGCTGTTTTTT. Protein: CASSQDLPGELFF.

This clonotype was picked up a small number of times. The chain joins TRBV6-2 or TRBV6-3 to TRBJ2-3; D ambiguous. The CDR3 contains 13 residues. The germline gives CDR1 MNHEY, CDR2 SVGEGT. The V and J ends lost 2 bases and 6 bases respectively, with 9 bases between them. CDR3 amino acids: CASSYVKRDTQYF. Here the CDR3 DNA reads TGTGCCAGCAGTTACGTGAAACGCGATACGCAGTATTTT.

The J gene is TRBJ1-4, the V gene TRBV4-2, with D tentatively TRBD1 (6 bases). Trimming left V 2 bases short and J 9 bases short, with 25 bases between. The germline CDR1 and CDR2 sequences are LGHNA and YNFKEQ. The CDR3 spans 18 residues. The CDR3 reads CASSQPLAEGGRRKKLFF. CDR3 nucleotide sequence: TGTGCCAGCAGCCAACCCCTCGCCGAGGGGGGGCGGAGGAAAAAACTGTTTTTT.

The CDR3 protein is CASSYSPPGTGLNTGELFF. The CDR3 region has the DNA TGTGCCAGCAGTTACTCCCCACCCGGGACAGGGTTAAACACCGGGGAGCTGTTTTTT. The genes are TRBV6-5 and TRBJ2-2, with 9 bases fitting TRBD1. The CDR3 extends over 19 amino acids. The V gene's germline CDR1 is MNHEY and CDR2 SVGAGI. V lost 0 bases, J lost 2 bases, and 10 bases stayed unmatched.

This chain links TRBV6-1 with TRBJ2-5; 8 bases are shared with TRBD2. Germline V lookup: CDR1 MNHNS, CDR2 SASEGT. The CDR3 loop spans 14 amino acids. The V and J ends lost 6 bases and 1 base, in that order; junction bases with no gene match: 4. This chain's CDR3 is CASSRGTSQETQYF. The CDR3 DNA reads TGTGCCAGCAGCCGAGGGACTAGCCAAGAGACCCAGTACTTC.

This chain joins TRBV5-1 and TRBJ2-5; tentatively, D is TRBD2 (5 bases). The CDR3 loop spans 16 amino acids. The V and J ends lost 4 bases and 0 bases respectively, with 16 bases between them. Germline CDR1 SGHRS, CDR2 YFSETQ. In DNA form, the CDR3 reads TGCGCCAGCAGCCCAATGATTTCCGGGGACCAAGAGACCCAGTACTTC. Amino acids: CASSPMISGDQETQYF.

This clonotype was picked up a small number of times. This chain connects TRBV7-9 to TRBJ2-5, with D perhaps matching TRBD1 (5 bases). From germline, CDR1 is SEHNR and CDR2 FQNEAQ (reference sequence). V lost 5 bases and J lost 2, with 15 bases in between. There are 15 residues in the CDR3. Here the CDR3 DNA reads TGTGCCAGCAGCCCAACGGTGAGACAGCAAGAGACCCAGTACTTC. Translated, it gives CASSPTVRQQETQYF.

The V call is TRBV7-9, the J call TRBJ2-5; the match to TRBD1 covers 10 bases. The CDR3 totals 15 residues. The V gene end was trimmed by 5 bases and the J gene end by 5 bases; junction bases not matched to a gene: 8. The germline CDR1 and CDR2 sequences are SEHNR and FQNEAQ (reference sequence). The DNA of the CDR3 is TGTGCCAGCAGCCCCCCCGGGACAGGGGTTGAGACCCAGTACTTC. It is translated as CASSPPGTGVETQYF.

There are a few counts of this clonotype. The chain uses TRBV12-3 or TRBV12-4 and TRBJ2-1; 7 bases fit TRBD1. The CDR3 spans 15 residues. V dropped 6 bases and J dropped 0; count of bases not matched to a gene: 5. Here the CDR3 reads CASRGQESSYNEQFF. The CDR3 DNA is TGTGCCAGCAGAGGACAGGAGAGCTCCTACAATGAGCAGTTCTTC.

This clonotype came up a few times. CDR3 region: CASSLGFVGSGANVLTF. The CDR3 nucleotides read TGTGCCAGCAGCTTAGGGTTTGTGGGCTCTGGGGCCAACGTCCTGACTTTC. This chain joins TRBV7-2 and TRBJ2-6; no firm D call. Trimming removed 1 base from V and 0 bases from J, with 10 bases in between. This CDR3 spans 17 amino acids. Germline CDR1 is SGHTA and CDR2 is FQGNSA.

This sequence joins TRBV19 and TRBJ2-3, with D perhaps given as TRBD1 or TRBD2 (5 bases each). V was pared by 3 bases and J by 4 bases, with 8 bases between. The germline gives CDR1 LNHDA, CDR2 SQIVND (reference sequence). The CDR3 spans 13 residues. CDR3: CASSIRGPDTQYF. The CDR3 DNA sequence: TGTGCCAGTAGTATCCGGGGCCCAGATACGCAGTATTTT.

This clonotype was recorded at least ten times. The chain recombines TRBV21-1 with TRBJ2-2; the DNA was not used to check the table's D call, TRBD1. TRBV21-1 is classified as a pseudogene. CDR3 length: 16 amino acids. The DNA for the CDR3 is TGTGCCAGCAGCAAAGGTGGGGGCTGGAGCACCGGGGAGCTGTTTTTT. Translation gives CASSKGGGWSTGELFF.

This rearrangement joins TRBV9 to TRBJ1-3; D uncertain. This CDR3 comprises 16 residues. V lost 3 bases, J lost 0 bases, and 13 bases lay in between. Germline assignment: CDR1 SGDLS and CDR2 YYNGEE. The CDR3 reads CASSDGYIPSGNTIYF. CDR3 nucleotide sequence: TGTGCCAGCAGCGACGGATACATTCCCTCTGGAAACACCATATATTTT. The full variable domain, with the rest looked up from reference TRBV9 and TRBJ1-3, is DSGVTQTPKHLITATGQRVTLRCSPRSGDLSVYWYQQSLDQGLQFLIQYYNGEERAKGNILERFSAQQFPDLHSELNLSSLELGDSALYFCASSDGYIPSGNTIYFGEGSWLTVV.

The chain employs TRBV28 and TRBJ2-3; 11 bases match TRBD2. Germline values: CDR1 MDHEN, CDR2 SYDVKM. The CDR3 covers 18 residues. V dropped 8 bases and J dropped 0; count of bases not matched to a gene: 13. CDR3 sequence: CASWGFSGRAFSTDTQYF. CDR3 DNA: TGTGCCAGCTGGGGGTTTAGCGGGAGGGCCTTTAGCACAGATACGCAGTATTTT.